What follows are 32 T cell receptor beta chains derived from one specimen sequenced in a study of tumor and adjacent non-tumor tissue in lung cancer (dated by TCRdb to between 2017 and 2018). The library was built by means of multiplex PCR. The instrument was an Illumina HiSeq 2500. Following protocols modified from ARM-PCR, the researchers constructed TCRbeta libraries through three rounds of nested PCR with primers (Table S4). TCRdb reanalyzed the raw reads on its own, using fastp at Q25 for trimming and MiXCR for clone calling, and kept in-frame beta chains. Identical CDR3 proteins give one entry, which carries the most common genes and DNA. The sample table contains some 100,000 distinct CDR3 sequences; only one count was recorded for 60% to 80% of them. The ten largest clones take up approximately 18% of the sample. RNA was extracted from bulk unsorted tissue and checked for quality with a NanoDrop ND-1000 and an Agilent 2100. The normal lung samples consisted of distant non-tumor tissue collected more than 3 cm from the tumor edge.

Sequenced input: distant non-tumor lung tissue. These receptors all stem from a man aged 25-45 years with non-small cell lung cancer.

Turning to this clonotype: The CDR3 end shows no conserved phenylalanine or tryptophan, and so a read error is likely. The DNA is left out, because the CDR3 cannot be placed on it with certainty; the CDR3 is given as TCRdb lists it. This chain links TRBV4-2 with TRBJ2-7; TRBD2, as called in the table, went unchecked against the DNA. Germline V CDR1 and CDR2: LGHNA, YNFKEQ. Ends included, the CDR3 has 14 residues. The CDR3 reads CASSQEASWESLYL.

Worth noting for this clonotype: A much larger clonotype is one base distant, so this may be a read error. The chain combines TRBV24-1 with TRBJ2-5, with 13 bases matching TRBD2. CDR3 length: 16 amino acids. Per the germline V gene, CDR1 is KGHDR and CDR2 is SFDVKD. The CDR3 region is CATCDPGTSGKETQYF. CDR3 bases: TGTGCCACCTGTGATCCCGGGACTAGCGGGAAGGAGACCCAGTACTTC.

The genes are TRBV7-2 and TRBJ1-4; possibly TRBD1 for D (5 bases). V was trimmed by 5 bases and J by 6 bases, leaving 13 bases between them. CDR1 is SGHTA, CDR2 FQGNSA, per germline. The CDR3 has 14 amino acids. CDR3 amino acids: CASSAQIGDEKLFF. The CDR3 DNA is TGTGCCAGCAGCGCACAGATAGGGGATGAAAAACTGTTTTTT.

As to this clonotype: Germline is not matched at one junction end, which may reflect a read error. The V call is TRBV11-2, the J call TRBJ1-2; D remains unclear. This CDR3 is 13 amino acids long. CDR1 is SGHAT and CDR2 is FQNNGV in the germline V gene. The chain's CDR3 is CVSSWRESYGYTF. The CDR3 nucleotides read TGTGTCAGCAGCTGGAGAGAATCATATGGCTACACCTTC.

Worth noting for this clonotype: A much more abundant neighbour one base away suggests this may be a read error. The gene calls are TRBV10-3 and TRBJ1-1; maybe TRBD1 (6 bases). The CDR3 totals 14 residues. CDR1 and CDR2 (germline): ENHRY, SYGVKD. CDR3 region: CVIKRSGEGTEAFF. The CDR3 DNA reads TGTGTCATCAAAAGGTCAGGGGAGGGCACTGAAGCTTTCTTT.

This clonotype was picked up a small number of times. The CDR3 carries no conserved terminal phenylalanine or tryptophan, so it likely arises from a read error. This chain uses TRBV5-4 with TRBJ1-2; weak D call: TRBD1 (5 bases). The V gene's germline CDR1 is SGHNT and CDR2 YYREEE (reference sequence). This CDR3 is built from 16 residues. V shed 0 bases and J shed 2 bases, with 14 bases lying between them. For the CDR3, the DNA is TGTGCCAGCAGCTTGGGGGGTCTGGCAGGGAACTATGGCTACACCTCC. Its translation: CASSLGGLAGNYGYTS.

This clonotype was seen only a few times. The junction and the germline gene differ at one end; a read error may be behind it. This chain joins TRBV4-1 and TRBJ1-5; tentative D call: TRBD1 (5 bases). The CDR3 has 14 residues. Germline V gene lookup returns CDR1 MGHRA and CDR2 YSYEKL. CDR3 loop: CASSQGDPHAPQHF. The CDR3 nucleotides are TGCGCCAGTAGCCAAGGGGACCCCCATGCGCCCCAGCATTTT.

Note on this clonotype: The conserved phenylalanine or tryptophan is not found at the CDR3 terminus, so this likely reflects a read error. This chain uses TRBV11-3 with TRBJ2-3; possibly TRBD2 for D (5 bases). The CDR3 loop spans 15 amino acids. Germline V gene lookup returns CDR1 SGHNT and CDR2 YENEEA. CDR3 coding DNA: TGTGCCAACAGCTTAATTAGCGTGGCCGCAGATACGCAGTATTGT. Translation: CANSLISVAADTQYC.

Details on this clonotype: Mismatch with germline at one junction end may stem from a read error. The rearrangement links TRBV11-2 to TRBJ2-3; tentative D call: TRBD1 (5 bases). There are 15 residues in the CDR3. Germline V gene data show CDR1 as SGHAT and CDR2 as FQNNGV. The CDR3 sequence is CPSSRQGRGTDTQYF. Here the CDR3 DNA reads TGTCCCAGCAGCCGTCAAGGCAGGGGCACAGATACGCAGTATTTT.

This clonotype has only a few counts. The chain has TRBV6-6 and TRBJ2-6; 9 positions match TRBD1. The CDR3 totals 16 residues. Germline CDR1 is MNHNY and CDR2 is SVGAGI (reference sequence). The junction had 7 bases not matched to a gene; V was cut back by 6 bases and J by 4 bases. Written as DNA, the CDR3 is TGTGCCAGCAGGGAAAACAGGGGGCTCGGGGCCAACGTCCTGACTTTC. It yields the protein CASRENRGLGANVLTF.

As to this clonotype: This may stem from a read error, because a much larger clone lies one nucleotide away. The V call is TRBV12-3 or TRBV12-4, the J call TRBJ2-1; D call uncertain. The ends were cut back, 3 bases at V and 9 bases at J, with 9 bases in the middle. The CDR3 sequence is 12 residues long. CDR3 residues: CASSFGKCEQFF. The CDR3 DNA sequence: TGTGCCAGCAGTTTTGGAAAGTGTGAGCAGTTCTTC.

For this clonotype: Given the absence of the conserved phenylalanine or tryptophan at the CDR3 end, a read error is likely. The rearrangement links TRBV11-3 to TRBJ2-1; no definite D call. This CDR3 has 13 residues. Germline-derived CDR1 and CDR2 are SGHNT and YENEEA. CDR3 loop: CDSSPTPGNKQFY. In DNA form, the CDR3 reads TGTGACAGCAGCCCCACACCTGGCAATAAGCAGTTCTAC.

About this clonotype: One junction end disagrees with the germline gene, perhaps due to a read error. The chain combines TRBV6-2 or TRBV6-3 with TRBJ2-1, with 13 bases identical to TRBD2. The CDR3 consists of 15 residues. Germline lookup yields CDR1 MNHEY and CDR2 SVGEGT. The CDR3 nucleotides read TGTGCCAGTCTACCGGGACTAGCGGGGTACAAAGAGCAGTTCTTT. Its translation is CASLPGLAGYKEQFF.

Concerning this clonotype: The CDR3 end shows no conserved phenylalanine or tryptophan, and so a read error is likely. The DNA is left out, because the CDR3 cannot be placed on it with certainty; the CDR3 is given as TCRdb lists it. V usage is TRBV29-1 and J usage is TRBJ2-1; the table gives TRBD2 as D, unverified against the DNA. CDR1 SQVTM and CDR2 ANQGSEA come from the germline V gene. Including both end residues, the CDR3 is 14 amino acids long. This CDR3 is CSVPARPRGHEQFS.

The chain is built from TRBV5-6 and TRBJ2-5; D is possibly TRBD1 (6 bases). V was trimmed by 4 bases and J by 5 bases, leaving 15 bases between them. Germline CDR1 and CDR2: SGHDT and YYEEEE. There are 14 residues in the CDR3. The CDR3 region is CASSAVGAGETQYF. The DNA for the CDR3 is TGTGCCAGCAGCGCCGTGGGGGCCGGGGAGACCCAGTACTTC.

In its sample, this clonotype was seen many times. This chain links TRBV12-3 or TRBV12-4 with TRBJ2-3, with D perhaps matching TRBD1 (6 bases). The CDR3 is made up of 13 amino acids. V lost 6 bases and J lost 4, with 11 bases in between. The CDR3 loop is CASRAQGSDTQYF. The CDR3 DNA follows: TGTGCCAGCAGAGCGCAGGGGTCAGATACGCAGTATTTT.

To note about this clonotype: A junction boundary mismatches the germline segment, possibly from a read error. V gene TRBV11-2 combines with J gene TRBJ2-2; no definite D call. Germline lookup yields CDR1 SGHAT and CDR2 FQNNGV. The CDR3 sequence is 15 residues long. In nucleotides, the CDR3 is TGTGCCAACAGCTTAATCACCCACCCCACCGGGGAGCTGTTTTTT. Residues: CANSLITHPTGELFF.

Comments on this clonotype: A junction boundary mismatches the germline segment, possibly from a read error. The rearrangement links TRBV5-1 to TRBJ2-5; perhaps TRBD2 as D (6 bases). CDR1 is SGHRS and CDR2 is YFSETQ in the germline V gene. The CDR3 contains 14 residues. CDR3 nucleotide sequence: TGCGCCAGTAGCTTGGCCGCGGACTATGAGACCCAATACTTC. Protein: CASSLAADYETQYF.

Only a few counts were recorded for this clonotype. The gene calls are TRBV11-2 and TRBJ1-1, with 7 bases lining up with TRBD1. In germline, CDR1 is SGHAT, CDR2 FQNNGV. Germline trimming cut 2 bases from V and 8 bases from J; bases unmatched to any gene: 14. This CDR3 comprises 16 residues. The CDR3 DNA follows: TGTGCCAGCAGCTTATCGACAGGGTCGGGATCTCGGGAAGCTTTCTTT. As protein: CASSLSTGSGSREAFF.

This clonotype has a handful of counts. The CDR3 DNA sequence: TGCGCCAGCAGCCACCACGGGGGGGCCATCACAGATACGCAGTATTTT. This translates into CASSHHGGAITDTQYF. The rearrangement uses TRBV4-1 and TRBJ2-3; TRBD2 agrees at 8 bases. There are 16 residues in the CDR3. Germline trimming cut 3 bases from V and 2 bases from J; bases unmatched to any gene: 7. Germline loops: CDR1 MGHRA, CDR2 YSYEKL.

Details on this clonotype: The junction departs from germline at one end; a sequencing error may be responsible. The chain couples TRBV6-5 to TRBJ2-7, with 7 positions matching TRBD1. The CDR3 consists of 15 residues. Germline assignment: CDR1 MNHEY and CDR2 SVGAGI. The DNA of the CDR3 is TGTGCCAGCAGTTACGACAGGGACGGGCCCTTCGAGCAGTATTTC. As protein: CASSYDRDGPFEQYF.

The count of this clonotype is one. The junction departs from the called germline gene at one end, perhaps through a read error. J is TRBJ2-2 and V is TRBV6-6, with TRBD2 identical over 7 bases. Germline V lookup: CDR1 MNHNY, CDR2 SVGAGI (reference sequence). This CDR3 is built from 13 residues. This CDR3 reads CTSSYTGGGELIF. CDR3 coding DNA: TGTACTAGCAGTTACACGGGGGGAGGGGAGCTGATTTTT.

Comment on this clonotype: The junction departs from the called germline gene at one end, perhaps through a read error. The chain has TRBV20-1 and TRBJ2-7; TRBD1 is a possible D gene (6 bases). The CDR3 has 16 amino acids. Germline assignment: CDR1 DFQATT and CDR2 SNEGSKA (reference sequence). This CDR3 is CSARDFFVGQHNDQYF. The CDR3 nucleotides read TGCAGTGCTAGAGATTTTTTTGTCGGACAGCACAACGATCAGTACTTC.

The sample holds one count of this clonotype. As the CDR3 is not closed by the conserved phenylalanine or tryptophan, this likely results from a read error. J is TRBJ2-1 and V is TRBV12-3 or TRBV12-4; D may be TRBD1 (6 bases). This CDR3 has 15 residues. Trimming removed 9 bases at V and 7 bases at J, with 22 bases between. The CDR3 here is CASRWGNSQGNEQFL. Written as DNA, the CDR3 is TGTGCCAGTAGGTGGGGAAACTCGCAGGGGAATGAGCAGTTCCTC.

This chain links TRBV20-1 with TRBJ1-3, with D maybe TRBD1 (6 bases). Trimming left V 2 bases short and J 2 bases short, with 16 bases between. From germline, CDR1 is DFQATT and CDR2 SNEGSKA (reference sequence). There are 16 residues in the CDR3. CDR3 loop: CSARYHQGTAGNTIYF. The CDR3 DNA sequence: TGCAGTGCTAGATATCACCAGGGGACTGCTGGAAACACCATATATTTT.

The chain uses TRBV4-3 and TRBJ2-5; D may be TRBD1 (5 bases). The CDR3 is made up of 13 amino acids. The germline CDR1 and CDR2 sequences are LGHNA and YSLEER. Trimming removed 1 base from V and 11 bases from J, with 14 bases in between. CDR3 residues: CASSQVSDKRQYF. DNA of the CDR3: TGCGCCAGCAGCCAAGTCTCGGACAAGAGACAGTACTTC.

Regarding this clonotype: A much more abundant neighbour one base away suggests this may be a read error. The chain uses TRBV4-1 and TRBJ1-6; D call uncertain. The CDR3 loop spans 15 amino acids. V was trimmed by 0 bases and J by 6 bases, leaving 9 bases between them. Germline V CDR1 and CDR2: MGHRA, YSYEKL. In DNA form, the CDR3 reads TGCGCCAGCAGCCAAGAGCCCAGATTTAATTCACCCCTCCACTTT. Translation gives CASSQEPRFNSPLHF.

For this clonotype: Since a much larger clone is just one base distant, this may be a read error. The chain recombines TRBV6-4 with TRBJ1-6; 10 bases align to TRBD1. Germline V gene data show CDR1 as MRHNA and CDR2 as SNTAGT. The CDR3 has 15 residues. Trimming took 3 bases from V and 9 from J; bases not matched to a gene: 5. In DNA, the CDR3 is TGTGCCAGCAGTGAGCCGGGACAGGGGTCTTCACCCCTCCACTTT. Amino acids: CASSEPGQGSSPLHF.

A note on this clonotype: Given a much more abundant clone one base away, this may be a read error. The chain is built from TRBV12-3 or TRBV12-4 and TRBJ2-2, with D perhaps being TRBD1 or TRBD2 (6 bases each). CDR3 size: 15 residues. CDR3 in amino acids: CASLSGAPWTGKLFF. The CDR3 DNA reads TGTGCCAGCCTATCGGGGGCCCCGTGGACCGGGAAGCTGTTTTTT.

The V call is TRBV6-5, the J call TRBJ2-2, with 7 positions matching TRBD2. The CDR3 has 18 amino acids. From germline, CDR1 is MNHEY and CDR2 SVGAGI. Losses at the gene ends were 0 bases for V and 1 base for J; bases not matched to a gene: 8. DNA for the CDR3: TGTGCCAGCAGTTACTCGGCTTCGGTAGCGGGGAACACCGGGGAGCTGTTTTTT. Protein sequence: CASSYSASVAGNTGELFF.

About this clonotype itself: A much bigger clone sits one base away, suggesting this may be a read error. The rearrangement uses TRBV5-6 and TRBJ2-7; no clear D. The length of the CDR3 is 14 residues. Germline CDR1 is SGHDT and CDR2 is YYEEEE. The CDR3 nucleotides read TGTACCAGCAGCTACGGACGGAATACCTACGAGCAGTACTTC. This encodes CTSSYGRNTYEQYF.

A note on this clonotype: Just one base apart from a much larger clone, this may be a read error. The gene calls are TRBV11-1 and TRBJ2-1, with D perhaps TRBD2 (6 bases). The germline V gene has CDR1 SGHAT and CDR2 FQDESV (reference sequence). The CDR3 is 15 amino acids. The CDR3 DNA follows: TGTACCAGCAGCGAGACTAGGGTCTTCTACAATGAGCAGCTCTTC. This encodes CTSSETRVFYNEQLF.